The 25 T cell receptor beta chains below come from one sample, sequenced in a study of CD8 T cells in ankylosing spondylitis. TCRdb reprocessed the 5' RACE reads with MiXCR, giving one entry per CDR3 protein. The table lists 27,000 or so distinct CDR3 sequences, 6.5% to 9% of them singletons. Sequences were obtained from blood. Receptors originate from a male donor with ankylosing spondylitis or in good health (not recorded which).

This chain links TRBV29-1 with TRBJ2-1, with TRBD1 matching 9 bases. J was trimmed by 7 bases and V by 7 bases; bases with no gene match: 11. The germline V gene has CDR1 SQVTM and CDR2 ANQGSEA. The CDR3 is made up of 14 amino acids. CDR3 sequence: CSADRGNGGNEQFF. CDR3 nucleotide sequence: TGCAGCGCTGACAGGGGGAATGGGGGAAATGAGCAGTTCTTC.

The chain joins TRBV28 to TRBJ1-4; no firm D call. V lost 4 bases to trimming and J lost 14 bases, with 14 bases between them. CDR1 is MDHEN and CDR2 is SYDVKM in the germline V gene. The length of the CDR3 is 12 residues. In DNA, the CDR3 is TGTGCCAGCAGTTCCTCAGACAAGAAGCTGTTTTTT. Its protein is CASSSSDKKLFF.

This clonotype occurred many times. The chain uses TRBV4-3 and TRBJ2-5; D might be TRBD2 (5 bases). Trimming took off 0 bases at V and 7 bases at J, with 18 bases between the two ends. This CDR3 spans 16 amino acids. Germline CDR1 and CDR2: LGHNA and YSLEER. CDR3 bases: TGCGCCAGCAGCCAAGAGGCGGGTGAACAGATGGTGACCCAGTACTTC. As protein: CASSQEAGEQMVTQYF.

The rearrangement uses TRBV6-6 and TRBJ1-1; 8 nucleotides match TRBD1. J was trimmed by 5 bases and V by 5 bases; bases with no gene match: 10. Germline V gene sequence: CDR1 MNHNY, CDR2 SVGAGI (reference sequence). This CDR3 has 15 residues. The CDR3 DNA reads TGTGCCAGCAGTGAGCATGACAGGGGTAGGACTGAAGCTTTCTTT. Protein sequence: CASSEHDRGRTEAFF.

The chain is built from TRBV21-1 and TRBJ2-1; no check of the table's D call, TRBD1, against the DNA was made. TRBV21-1 is marked as a pseudogene. This CDR3 spans 20 amino acids. The CDR3 is CASSKALPDYRTKNYNEQFF. The CDR3 coding sequence is TGTGCCAGCAGCAAAGCGCTTCCGGATTACAGGACCAAGAACTACAATGAGCAGTTCTTC.

This clonotype was seen a handful of times. This chain uses TRBV28 with TRBJ2-3; D gene unclear. Germline V gene data show CDR1 as MDHEN and CDR2 as SYDVKM. This CDR3 is built from 11 residues. The V and J ends lost 6 bases and 4 bases respectively, with 5 bases between them. CDR3 sequence: CASSWADTQYF. Here the CDR3 DNA reads TGTGCCAGCAGCTGGGCAGATACGCAGTATTTT.

Only a few counts were recorded for this clonotype. The CDR3 protein is CASTSGRIAEAFF. DNA of the CDR3: TGTGCCAGCACCTCAGGTCGAATCGCTGAAGCTTTCTTT. V gene TRBV6-1 combines with J gene TRBJ1-1; D ambiguous. V shed 7 bases and J shed 6 bases, with 15 bases lying between them. Germline assignment: CDR1 MNHNS and CDR2 SASEGT. CDR3 length equals 13 residues.

This clonotype was counted at least ten times. The chain couples TRBV7-2 to TRBJ2-3, with D uncertain. V was shortened by 5 bases and J by 2 bases, with 5 bases between the two germline ends. Germline V gives CDR1 SGHTA, CDR2 FQGNSA. The CDR3 spans 12 residues. Here the CDR3 DNA reads TGTGCCAGCAGCCGACCCACAGATACGCAGTATTTT. Its protein is CASSRPTDTQYF. The entire variable domain, with the rest obtained from reference TRBV7-2 and TRBJ2-3, is as follows: GAGVSQSPSNKVTEKGKDVELRCDPISGHTALYWYRQSLGQGLEFLIYFQGNSAPDKSGLPSDRFSAERTGGSVSTLTIQRTQQEDSAVYLCASSRPTDTQYFGPGTRLTVL.

This clonotype was detected a few times. V usage is TRBV5-6 and J usage is TRBJ1-1; 7 nucleotides agree with TRBD1. The CDR3 is 14 residues long. Germline values: CDR1 SGHDT, CDR2 YYEEEE. J lost 1 base, V lost 4 bases, and 4 bases had no gene match. The chain's CDR3 is CASSPGTANTEAFF. The CDR3 DNA reads TGTGCCAGCAGCCCGGGGACAGCGAACACTGAAGCTTTCTTT.

This clonotype occurred a few times. The rearrangement joins TRBV5-1 to TRBJ2-1, with 11 bases fitting TRBD2. CDR1 is SGHRS, CDR2 YFSETQ, per germline. The V and J ends lost 3 bases and 3 bases, in that order; junction bases with no gene match: 5. This CDR3 is built from 16 residues. CDR3 sequence reads: CASSWGTSGFYNEQFF. The CDR3 coding sequence is TGCGCCAGCAGCTGGGGGACTAGCGGATTCTACAATGAGCAGTTCTTC.

This clonotype was counted between two and nine times. The gene calls are TRBV29-1 and TRBJ1-1; a possible D gene is TRBD1 (5 bases). The germline V and J ends were trimmed by 7 bases and 4 bases, with 16 bases remaining between them. This CDR3 is built from 13 residues. Germline lookup yields CDR1 SQVTM and CDR2 ANQGSEA. The chain's CDR3 is CSGWTMAGTEAFF. In DNA form, the CDR3 reads TGCAGCGGATGGACAATGGCCGGCACTGAAGCTTTCTTT. Combining the CDR3 with reference TRBV29-1 and TRBJ1-1 gives the whole variable domain SAVISQKPSRDICQRGTSLTIQCQVDSQVTMMFWYRQQPGQSLTLIATANQGSEATYESGFVIDKFPISRPNLTFSTLTVSNMSPEDSSIYLCSGWTMAGTEAFFGQGTRLTVV.

This sequence joins TRBV29-1 and TRBJ2-3; TRBD2 matches at 11 bases. This CDR3 comprises 16 residues. Germline values: CDR1 SQVTM, CDR2 ANQGSEA. J lost 4 bases, V lost 7 bases, and 13 bases had no gene match. The CDR3 loop reads CSALQQLAGAPDTQYF. As DNA, the CDR3 is TGCAGCGCCTTACAACAACTAGCGGGAGCCCCAGATACGCAGTATTTT.

The chain couples TRBV7-9 to TRBJ2-1; 10 bases align to TRBD2. The CDR3 is 15 residues long. The junction had 8 bases not matched to a gene; V was cut back by 4 bases and J by 8 bases. Germline V gives CDR1 SEHNR, CDR2 FQNEAQ (reference sequence). As DNA, the CDR3 is TGTGCCAGCAGCTACCCAGCGGGAGGGCCCCATGAGCAGTTCTTC. It is translated as CASSYPAGGPHEQFF.

This clonotype was detected only a few times. The rearrangement joins TRBV27 to TRBJ2-2, with TRBD1 matching 11 bases. The CDR3 loop spans 22 amino acids. Germline V lookup: CDR1 MNHEY, CDR2 SMNVEV (reference sequence). Germline trimming cut 5 bases from V and 4 bases from J; bases unmatched to any gene: 24. CDR3: CASSTSDRGPSNPLLLTGELFF. CDR3 nucleotide sequence: TGTGCCAGCAGTACATCGGACAGGGGGCCCTCCAACCCACTTCTTCTCACCGGGGAGCTGTTTTTT.

This clonotype was counted at least ten times. The chain combines TRBV21-1 with TRBJ2-5; the DNA was not compared with TRBD1, the D call given in the table. TRBV21-1 is recorded as a pseudogene. The CDR3 contains 13 residues. CDR3 nucleotides: TGTGCCAGCAAGACAGGAGTGAAGGAGACCCAGTACTTC. Its protein product is CASKTGVKETQYF.

The rearrangement links TRBV9 to TRBJ1-1; 8 nucleotides match TRBD1. CDR3 length equals 13 residues. Germline V CDR1 and CDR2: SGDLS, YYNGEE. The J segment lost 10 bases and the V segment lost 2 bases, leaving 7 bases of the junction unmatched. CDR3 DNA: TGTGCCAGCAGCGTGACAGGGGCCAGTACAGCTTTCTTT. Protein product: CASSVTGASTAFF.

The V and J genes are TRBV7-9 and TRBJ1-4; possibly TRBD1 for D (5 bases). This CDR3 has 13 residues. CDR1 is SEHNR, CDR2 FQNEAQ, per germline (reference sequence). Trimming stripped 5 bases from V and 7 bases from J, with 11 bases between. CDR3 coding DNA: TGTGCCAGCAGCCCGTGGGACGGTGAAAAACTGTTTTTT. Residues: CASSPWDGEKLFF.

This clonotype was picked up a small number of times. The J gene is TRBJ2-3, the V gene TRBV12-3 or TRBV12-4, with D possibly matching TRBD2 (7 bases). Between the trimmed V and J ends, which lost 3 bases and 2 bases, there was a span of 15 bases. The CDR3 sequence is 16 residues long. The CDR3 region is CASSLMAGASTDTQYF. The CDR3 DNA reads as TGTGCCAGCAGTTTGATGGCGGGGGCCTCCACAGATACGCAGTATTTT.

This clonotype came up many times. The genes are TRBV7-3 and TRBJ1-3, with D perhaps matching TRBD1 (6 bases). This CDR3 has 13 residues. The germline V gene has CDR1 SGHTA and CDR2 FQGTGA. Trimming took 10 bases from V and 2 from J, leaving 12 bases between them. The DNA of the CDR3 is TGTGCCACCTCGGAGGGGGCTGGAAACACCATATATTTT. It specifies CATSEGAGNTIYF.

This clonotype was detected a few times. The rearrangement uses TRBV5-4 and TRBJ2-1; the D gene is possibly TRBD1 (5 bases). CDR1 and CDR2 from the germline V gene are SGHNT and YYREEE (reference sequence). The CDR3 sequence is 13 residues long. The V end was cut by 7 bases, the J end by 8 bases, with 16 bases between. DNA of the CDR3: TGTGCCAGCCGCCTGGAGAACAGGCATGAGCAGTTCTTC. This encodes CASRLENRHEQFF.

The genes are TRBV7-2 and TRBJ1-4; 10 bases are a match to TRBD1. With 2 bases clipped from V and 10 bases from J, the junction kept 7 bases outside the gene matches. Germline CDR1 is SGHTA and CDR2 is FQGNSA. This CDR3 has 15 amino acids. In nucleotides, the CDR3 is TGTGCCAGCAGCTTAAGACAGGGGGCGCCAGGAAAACTGTTTTTT. As protein: CASSLRQGAPGKLFF. The variable domain in full, completed from reference TRBV7-2 and TRBJ1-4, reads GAGVSQSPSNKVTEKGKDVELRCDPISGHTALYWYRQSLGQGLEFLIYFQGNSAPDKSGLPSDRFSAERTGGSVSTLTIQRTQQEDSAVYLCASSLRQGAPGKLFFGSGTQLSVL.

This clonotype was observed a handful of times. The chain is built from TRBV4-3 and TRBJ2-3; D not resolved. CDR3 length equals 16 residues. Looked up from germline, CDR1 is LGHNA and CDR2 is YSLEER. The ends were cut back, 3 bases at V and 0 bases at J, with 13 bases in the middle. CDR3 protein: CASSHDFPSSTDTQYF. The CDR3 DNA follows: TGCGCCAGCAGCCATGATTTCCCATCTAGCACAGATACGCAGTATTTT.

This clonotype has only a few counts. The chain carries TRBV7-2 and TRBJ2-7; tentatively, D is TRBD1 (5 bases). The V gene's germline CDR1 is SGHTA and CDR2 FQGNSA. Trimming took 5 bases from V and 2 from J, leaving 16 bases between them. CDR3 length: 15 amino acids. This CDR3 reads CASSRSAGIAYEQYF. CDR3 bases: TGTGCCAGCAGCCGATCAGCAGGGATCGCCTACGAGCAGTACTTC.

This clonotype appeared a few times. The rearrangement links TRBV15 to TRBJ2-5, with D perhaps TRBD2 (6 bases). The V gene lost 1 base and the J gene lost 6 bases, with 12 bases spanning the gap. The V gene's germline CDR1 is LNHNV and CDR2 YYDKDF (reference sequence). The CDR3 totals 14 residues. CDR3 region: CATSRGGVVKTQYF. CDR3 sequence (DNA): TGTGCCACCAGCAGAGGCGGGGTTGTGAAGACCCAGTACTTC.

This clonotype was detected a few times. The gene calls are TRBV7-2 and TRBJ1-1; no clear D. The germline CDR1 and CDR2 sequences are SGHTA and FQGNSA. This CDR3 region has 13 residues. V gave up 3 bases and J gave up 3 bases, with 8 bases separating them. CDR3 sequence (DNA): TGTGCCAGCAGCTTTCGGACCCACACTGAAGCTTTCTTT. Translated: CASSFRTHTEAFF. Variable domain in full (rest from reference TRBV7-2 and TRBJ1-1): GAGVSQSPSNKVTEKGKDVELRCDPISGHTALYWYRQSLGQGLEFLIYFQGNSAPDKSGLPSDRFSAERTGGSVSTLTIQRTQQEDSAVYLCASSFRTHTEAFFGQGTRLTVV.